The entry below describes one T cell receptor (beta chain). The sample originates from a study of T cells after somatic rescue of genetic block. Only in-frame clones appear in the TCRdb table, and some are missing; sequencing was by immunoSEQ multiplex PCR. Of tens of thousands of clones in the sample, around 90% are singletons; the top ten hold over 2.5%. The CDR3 consists of 13 residues. The V gene lost 2 bases and the J gene lost 7 bases, with 9 bases spanning the gap. Germline-derived CDR1 and CDR2 are SEHNR and FQNEAQ (reference sequence). The chain employs TRBV7-9 and TRBJ1-5, with D unresolved. The TCR comes from a man aged 40-50 years. Material for sequencing was peripheral blood mononuclear cells (PBMCs). The CDR3 reads CASSLYEGQPQHF. CDR3 bases: TGTGCCAGCAGCTTATATGAGGGACAGCCCCAGCATTTT.